This is a list of T cell receptor beta chains from one sample in a study of T cell responses to AZD1222 COVID-19 vaccine. Measured with immunoSEQ multiplex PCR; TCRdb has only the in-frame clones, and not every one. Of over 65,000 clones detected, roughly 89% appear once; the ten largest clones hold 5.3%. Sequenced here: peripheral blood, sampled 28 days after the second AZD1222 dose. Every receptor here comes from an adult who received the AZD1222 COVID-19 vaccine. CDR3s include the opening cysteine and the closing phenylalanine or tryptophan. Where a row states a size, it is once, few, many or the class of an expanded clone; other rows omit it.

>TRBJ1-1|NA|TRBV18
CASFQQGTNTEAFF
>TRBJ2-5|few|TRBV10-2
CASSESPETQYF
>TRBJ2-4|NA|TRBV15
CATSEGGILAKNIQYF
>TRBJ1-6|few|TRBV9
CASSVGQENSPLHF
>TRBJ2-1|once|TRBV5-1
CASSFHTGVNYNEQFF
>TRBJ1-1|NA|TRBV5-4
CASSPDGFEAFF
>TRBJ2-7|NA|TRBV30
CAWSIQGATVEQYF
>TRBJ2-5|once|TRBV7-8
CASRGLAGETQYF
>TRBJ1-1|NA|TRBV7-2
CASSLVGARLAEAFF
>TRBJ2-1|NA|TRBV12-3/TRBV12-4
CASSFFGSEFF
>TRBJ1-1|NA|TRBV6-2/TRBV6-3
CASSSGQGRYGYTEAFF
>TRBJ2-2|NA|TRBV24-1
CATSDAQGLTGELFF
>TRBJ1-2|NA|TRBV19
CASSGTVNYGYTF
>TRBJ1-2|NA|TRBV4-2
CASSQAQGRANYGYTF
>TRBJ2-2|NA|TRBV6-5
CASNSGGESGELFF
>TRBJ1-2|NA|TRBV6-4
CASKYRGAFWGYTF
>TRBJ2-7|NA|TRBV6-5
CASSYSSTGAYEQYF
>TRBJ1-2|NA|TRBV15
CATSRRGGFDYGYTF
>TRBJ1-1|NA|TRBV19
CATTLSGFTEAFF
>TRBJ2-5|NA|TRBV13
CASSPLGAGGLQETQYF
>TRBJ2-2|NA|TRBV20-1
CSASTKRQGHTGELFF
>TRBJ1-6|NA|TRBV19
CASSIRFGSATQGRSPLHF
>TRBJ2-3|NA|TRBV7-9
CASSHSDTQYF
>TRBJ2-2|once|TRBV7-6
CASSLWTDLLTGELFF
>TRBJ2-3|NA|TRBV6-2/TRBV6-3
CASSYPIGDTQYF
>TRBJ1-2|NA|TRBV6-5
CASRFGSNYGYTF
>TRBJ1-2|NA|TRBV6-5
CASSYSRGLNYGYTF
>TRBJ1-5|NA|TRBV6-1
CASSEAPVIGNQPQHF
>TRBJ1-6|NA|TRBV19
CASSMGQNNSPLHF
>TRBJ2-1|once|TRBV7-2
CASSATSGGAGEQFF
>TRBJ1-5|NA|TRBV16
CASSQLDRDDDQPQHF
>TRBJ2-5|NA|TRBV14
CASSPGGSETQYF
>TRBJ2-1|NA|TRBV5-1
CASSLWGSGEQFF
>TRBJ2-7|NA|TRBV19
CASSGDRSYEQYF
>TRBJ1-1|NA|TRBV7-2
CASSLRAPTEAFF
>TRBJ2-1|NA|TRBV2
CASSDVVGKFF
>TRBJ2-3|NA|TRBV10-1
CASSESPTLDTQYF
>TRBJ1-3|NA|TRBV4-1
CASSQPGQGALGNTIYF
>TRBJ2-7|NA|TRBV6-2/TRBV6-3
CASSYVLPRFSGEQYF
>TRBJ1-2|NA|TRBV3-1/TRBV3-2
CASSQDSSGGYTF
>TRBJ2-5|once|TRBV7-6
CASSYSSETQYF
>TRBJ1-1|NA|TRBV5-6
CASSLDMGWGSNTEAFF
>TRBJ2-7|NA|TRBV19
CASSYGQGLSYEQYF
>TRBJ2-1|NA|TRBV5-3
CARREVREIYNEQFF
>TRBJ1-6|few|TRBV19
CASKSPGQGALSPLHF